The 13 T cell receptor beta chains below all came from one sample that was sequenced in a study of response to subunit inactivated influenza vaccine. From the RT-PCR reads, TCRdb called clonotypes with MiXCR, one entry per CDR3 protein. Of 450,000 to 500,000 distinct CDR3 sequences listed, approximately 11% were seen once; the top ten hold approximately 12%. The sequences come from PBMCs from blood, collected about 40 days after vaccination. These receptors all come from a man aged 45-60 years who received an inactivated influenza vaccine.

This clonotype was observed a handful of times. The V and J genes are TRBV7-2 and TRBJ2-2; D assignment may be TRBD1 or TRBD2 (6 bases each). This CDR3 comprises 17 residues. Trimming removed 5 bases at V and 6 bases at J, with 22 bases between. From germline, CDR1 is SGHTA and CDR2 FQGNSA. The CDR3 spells CASSRFFQIRGAGELFF. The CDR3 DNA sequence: TGTGCCAGCAGCCGATTTTTCCAAATTAGGGGGGCCGGGGAGCTGTTTTTT.

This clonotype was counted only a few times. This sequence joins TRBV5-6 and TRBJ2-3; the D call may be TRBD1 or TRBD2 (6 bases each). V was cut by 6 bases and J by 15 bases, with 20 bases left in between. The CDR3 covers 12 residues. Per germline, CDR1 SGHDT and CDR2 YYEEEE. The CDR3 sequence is CASTGADRSGYF. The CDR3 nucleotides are TGTGCCAGCACGGGGGCTGACAGGTCTGGTTATTTT.

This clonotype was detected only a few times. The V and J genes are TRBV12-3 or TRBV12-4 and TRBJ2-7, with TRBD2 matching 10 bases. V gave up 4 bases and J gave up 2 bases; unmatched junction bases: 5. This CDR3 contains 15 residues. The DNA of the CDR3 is TGTGCCAGCAGTTCGACTAGCGGGCTTCCCTACGAGCAGTACTTC. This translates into CASSSTSGLPYEQYF.

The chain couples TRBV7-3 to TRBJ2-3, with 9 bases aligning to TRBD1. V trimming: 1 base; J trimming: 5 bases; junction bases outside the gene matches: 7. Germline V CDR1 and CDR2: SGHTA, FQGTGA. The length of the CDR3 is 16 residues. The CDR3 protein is CASSLRVQGAGDTQYF. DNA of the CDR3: TGTGCCAGCAGCTTAAGGGTACAGGGGGCAGGAGATACGCAGTATTTT.

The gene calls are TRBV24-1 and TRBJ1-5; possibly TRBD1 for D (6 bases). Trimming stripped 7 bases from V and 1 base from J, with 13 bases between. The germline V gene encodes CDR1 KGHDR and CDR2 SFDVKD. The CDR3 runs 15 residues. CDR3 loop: CATSRSGDSNQPQHF. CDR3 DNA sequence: TGTGCCACCAGCCGCTCAGGGGACAGCAATCAGCCCCAGCATTTT.

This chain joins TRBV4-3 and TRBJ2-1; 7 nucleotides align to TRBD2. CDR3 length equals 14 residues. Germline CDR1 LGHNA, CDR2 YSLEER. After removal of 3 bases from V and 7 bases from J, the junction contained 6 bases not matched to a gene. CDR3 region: CASSQPGTTNEQFF. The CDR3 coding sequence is TGCGCCAGCAGCCAGCCCGGGACTACGAATGAGCAGTTCTTC.

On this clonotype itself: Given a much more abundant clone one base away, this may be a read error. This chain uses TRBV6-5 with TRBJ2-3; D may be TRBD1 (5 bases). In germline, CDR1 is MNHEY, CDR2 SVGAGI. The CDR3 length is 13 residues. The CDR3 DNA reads TGTGTCAGCAGTTACTGGGGCGCAGATACGCAGTATTTT. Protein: CVSSYWGADTQYF.

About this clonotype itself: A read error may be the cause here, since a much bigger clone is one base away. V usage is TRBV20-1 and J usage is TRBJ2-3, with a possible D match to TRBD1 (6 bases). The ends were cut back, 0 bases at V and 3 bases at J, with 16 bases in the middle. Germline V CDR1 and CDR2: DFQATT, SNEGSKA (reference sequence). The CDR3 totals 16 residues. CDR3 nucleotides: TGCAGTGCTAGAGATATCCAGGGGATGATTACAGATACGCAGTATTTT. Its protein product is CSARDIQGMITDTQYF.

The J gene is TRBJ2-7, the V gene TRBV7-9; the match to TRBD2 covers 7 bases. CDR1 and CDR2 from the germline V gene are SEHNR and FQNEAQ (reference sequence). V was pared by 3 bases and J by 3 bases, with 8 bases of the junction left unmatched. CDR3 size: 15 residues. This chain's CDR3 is CASSLGSGRVYEQYF. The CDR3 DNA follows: TGTGCCAGCAGCTTGGGTTCGGGGAGGGTCTACGAGCAGTACTTC.

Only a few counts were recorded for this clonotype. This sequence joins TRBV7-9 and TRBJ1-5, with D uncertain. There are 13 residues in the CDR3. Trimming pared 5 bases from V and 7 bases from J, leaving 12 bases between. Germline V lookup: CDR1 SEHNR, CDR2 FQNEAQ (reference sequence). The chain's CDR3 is CASSQGPGQPQHF. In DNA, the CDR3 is TGTGCCAGCAGCCAAGGACCCGGGCAGCCCCAGCATTTT.

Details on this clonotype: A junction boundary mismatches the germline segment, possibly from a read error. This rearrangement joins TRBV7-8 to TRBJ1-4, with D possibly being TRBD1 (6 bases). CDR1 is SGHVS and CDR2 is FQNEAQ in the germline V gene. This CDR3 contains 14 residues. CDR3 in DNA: TGTGCCAGCAGTTTAGACAGGAAGGGAGAAAAACTGTTTTTT. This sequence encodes CASSLDRKGEKLFF.

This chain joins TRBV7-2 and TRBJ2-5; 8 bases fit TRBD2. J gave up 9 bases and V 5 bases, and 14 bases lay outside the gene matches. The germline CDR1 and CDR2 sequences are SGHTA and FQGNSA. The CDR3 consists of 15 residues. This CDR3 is CASSPGGGRSRAQYF. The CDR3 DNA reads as TGTGCCAGCAGCCCCGGGGGGGGACGGTCCCGGGCCCAGTACTTC.

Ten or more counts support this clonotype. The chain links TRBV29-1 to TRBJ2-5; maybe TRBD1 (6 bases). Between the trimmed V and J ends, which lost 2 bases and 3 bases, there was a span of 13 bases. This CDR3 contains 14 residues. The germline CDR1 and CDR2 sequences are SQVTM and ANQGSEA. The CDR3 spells CSVESGTTKETQYF. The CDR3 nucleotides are TGCAGCGTTGAAAGTGGGACAACTAAAGAGACCCAGTACTTC.